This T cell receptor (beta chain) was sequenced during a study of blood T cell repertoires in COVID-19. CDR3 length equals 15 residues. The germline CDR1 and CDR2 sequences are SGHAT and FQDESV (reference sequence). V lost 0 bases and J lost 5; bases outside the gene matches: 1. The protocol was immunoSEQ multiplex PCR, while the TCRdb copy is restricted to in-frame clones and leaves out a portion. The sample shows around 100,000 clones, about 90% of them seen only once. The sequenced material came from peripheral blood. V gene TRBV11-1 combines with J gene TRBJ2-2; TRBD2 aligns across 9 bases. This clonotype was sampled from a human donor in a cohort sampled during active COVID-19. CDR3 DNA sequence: TGTGCCAGCAGCTTAGCCAGCGGGGGGACCGGGGAGCTGTTTTTT. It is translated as CASSLASGGTGELFF.